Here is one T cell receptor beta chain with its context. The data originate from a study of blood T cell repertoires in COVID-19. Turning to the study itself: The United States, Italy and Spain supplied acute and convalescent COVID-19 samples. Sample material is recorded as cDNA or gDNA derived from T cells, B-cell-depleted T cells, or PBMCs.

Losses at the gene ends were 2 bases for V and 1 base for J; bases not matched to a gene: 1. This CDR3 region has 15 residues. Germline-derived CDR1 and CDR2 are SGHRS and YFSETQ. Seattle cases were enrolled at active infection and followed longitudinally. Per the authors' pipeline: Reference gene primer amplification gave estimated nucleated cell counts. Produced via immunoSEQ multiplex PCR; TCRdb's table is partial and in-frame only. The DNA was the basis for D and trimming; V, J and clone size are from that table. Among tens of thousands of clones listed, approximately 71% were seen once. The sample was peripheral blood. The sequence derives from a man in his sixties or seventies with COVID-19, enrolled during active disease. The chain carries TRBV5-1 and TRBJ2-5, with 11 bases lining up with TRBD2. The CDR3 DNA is TGCGCCAGCAGCTTAACTAGCGGGAGCCAAGAGACCCAGTACTTC. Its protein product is CASSLTSGSQETQYF.